This record covers a single T cell receptor beta chain. Its antigen is unidentified. This record comes from a study of blood T cells in healthy people across ages. The study's findings and limits: Whereas aged donors had fewer naive CD4+ cells, long-lived donors had more of them and higher diversity.

Trimming left V 5 bases short and J 3 bases short, with 13 bases between. Germline assignment: CDR1 KGHSH and CDR2 LQKENI. This CDR3 comprises 14 residues. Every donor gave roughly 9.2 milliliters of peripheral blood. A sample-barcoded 5' primer and a J-beta primer mix were used in a second PCR of roughly 6 to 11 cycles. Through a template-switch adaptor with 12 random nucleotides, each cDNA molecule received a tag. Each sample provided no less than 2.5 million CDR3-containing paired-end reads. MiXCR was run by TCRdb on the 5' RACE reads, yielding one entry per CDR3 protein. The sample has about 1.6 million distinct CDR3 sequences, about 35% seen once.

The chain links TRBV18 to TRBJ2-5; D not resolved. The clonotype originates from a woman between 25 and 40 years old in good health. The sequencing input was blood. CDR3 nucleotides: TGTGCCAGCTCAACCACGGACCGGAAAGAGACCCAGTACTTC. It encodes CASSTTDRKETQYF.